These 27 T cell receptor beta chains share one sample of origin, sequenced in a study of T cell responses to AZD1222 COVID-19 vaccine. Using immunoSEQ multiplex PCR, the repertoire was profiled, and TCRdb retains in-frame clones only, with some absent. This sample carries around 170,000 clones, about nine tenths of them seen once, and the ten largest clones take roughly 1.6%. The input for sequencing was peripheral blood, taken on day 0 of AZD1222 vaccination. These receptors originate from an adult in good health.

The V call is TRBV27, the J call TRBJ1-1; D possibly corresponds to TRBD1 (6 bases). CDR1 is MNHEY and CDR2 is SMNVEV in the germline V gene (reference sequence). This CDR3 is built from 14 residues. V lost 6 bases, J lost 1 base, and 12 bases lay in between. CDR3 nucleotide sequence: TGTGCCAGCAGAGCGATAGGGGGGAACACTGAAGCTTTCTTT. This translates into CASRAIGGNTEAFF.

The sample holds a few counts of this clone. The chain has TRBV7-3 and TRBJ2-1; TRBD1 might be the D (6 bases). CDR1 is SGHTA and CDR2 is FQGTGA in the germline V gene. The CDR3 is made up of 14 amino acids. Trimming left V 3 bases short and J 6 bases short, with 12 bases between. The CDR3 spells CASSLGPGVNEQFF. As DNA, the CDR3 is TGTGCCAGCAGCTTGGGGCCAGGGGTCAATGAGCAGTTCTTC.

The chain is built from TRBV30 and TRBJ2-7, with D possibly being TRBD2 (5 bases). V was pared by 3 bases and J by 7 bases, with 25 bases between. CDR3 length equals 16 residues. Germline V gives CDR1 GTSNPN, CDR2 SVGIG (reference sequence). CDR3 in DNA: TGTGCCTGGAGAGAAGATCTCGGCGGGTTCGCCGGGGAGCAGTACTTC. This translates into CAWREDLGGFAGEQYF. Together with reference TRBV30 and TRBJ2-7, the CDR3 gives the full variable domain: SQTIHQWPATLVQPVGSPLSLECTVEGTSNPNLYWYRQAAGRGLQLLFYSVGIGQISSEVPQNLSASRPQDRQFILSSKKLLLSDSGFYLCAWREDLGGFAGEQYFGPGTRLTVT.

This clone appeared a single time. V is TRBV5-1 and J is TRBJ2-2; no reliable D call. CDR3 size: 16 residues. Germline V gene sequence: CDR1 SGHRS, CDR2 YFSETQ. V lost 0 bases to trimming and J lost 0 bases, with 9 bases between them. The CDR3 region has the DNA TGCGCCAGCAGCTTGGCCTCGATTGCGAACACCGGGGAGCTGTTTTTT. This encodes CASSLASIANTGELFF.

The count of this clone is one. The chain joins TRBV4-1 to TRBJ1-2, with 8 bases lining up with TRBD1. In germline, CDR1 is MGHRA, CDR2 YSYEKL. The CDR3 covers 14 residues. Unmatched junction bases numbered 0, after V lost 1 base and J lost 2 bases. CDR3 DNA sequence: TGCGCCAGCAGCCAAGGGACAGGGAACTATGGCTACACCTTC. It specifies CASSQGTGNYGYTF.

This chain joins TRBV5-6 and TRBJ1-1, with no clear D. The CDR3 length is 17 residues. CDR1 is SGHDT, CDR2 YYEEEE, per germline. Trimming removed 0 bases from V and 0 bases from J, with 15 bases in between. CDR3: CASSLGPPLVLNTEAFF. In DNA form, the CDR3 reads TGTGCCAGCAGCTTGGGGCCCCCCCTAGTATTGAACACTGAAGCTTTCTTT.

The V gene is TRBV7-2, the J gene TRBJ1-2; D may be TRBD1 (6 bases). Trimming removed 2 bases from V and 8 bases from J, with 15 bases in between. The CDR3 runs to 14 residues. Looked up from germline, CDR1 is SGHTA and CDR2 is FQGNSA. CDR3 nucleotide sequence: TGTGCCAGCAGCTTACGCAGGGGTGCGGAGGGCTACACCTTC. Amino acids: CASSLRRGAEGYTF.

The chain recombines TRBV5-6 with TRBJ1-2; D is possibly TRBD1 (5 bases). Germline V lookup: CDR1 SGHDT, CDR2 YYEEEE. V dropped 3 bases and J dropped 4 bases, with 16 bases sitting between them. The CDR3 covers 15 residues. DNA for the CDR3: TGTGCCAGCAGCTCCGACAGCCTAAGGGGCTATGGCTACACCTTC. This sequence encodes CASSSDSLRGYGYTF.

The CDR3 sequence is CASSESGYTEAFF. The CDR3 DNA sequence: TGTGCCAGCAGCGAGTCAGGGTACACTGAAGCTTTCTTT. This sequence joins TRBV9 and TRBJ1-1; possible D gene TRBD1, 5 bases. Trimming left V 3 bases short and J 3 bases short, with 9 bases between. Per the germline V gene, CDR1 is SGDLS and CDR2 is YYNGEE. The CDR3 is 13 amino acids.

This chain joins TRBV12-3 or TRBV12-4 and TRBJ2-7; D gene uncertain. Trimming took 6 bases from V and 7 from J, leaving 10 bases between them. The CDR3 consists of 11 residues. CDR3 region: CASRALGEQYF. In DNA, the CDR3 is TGTGCCAGCAGGGCCCTTGGAGAGCAGTACTTC.

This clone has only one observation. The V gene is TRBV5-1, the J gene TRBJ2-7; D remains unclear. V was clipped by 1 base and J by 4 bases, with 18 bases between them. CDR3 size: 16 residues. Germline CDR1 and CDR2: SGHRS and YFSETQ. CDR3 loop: CASSLRVPLNLYEQYF. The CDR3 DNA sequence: TGCGCCAGCAGCTTGCGGGTTCCCCTTAACCTTTACGAGCAGTACTTC.

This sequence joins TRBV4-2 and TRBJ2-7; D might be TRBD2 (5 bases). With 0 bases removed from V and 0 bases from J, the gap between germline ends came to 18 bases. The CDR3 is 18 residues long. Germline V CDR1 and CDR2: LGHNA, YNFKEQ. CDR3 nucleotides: TGTGCCAGCAGCCAAGATCTGCGGAGGATCGAAAGCTCCTACGAGCAGTACTTC. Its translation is CASSQDLRRIESSYEQYF.

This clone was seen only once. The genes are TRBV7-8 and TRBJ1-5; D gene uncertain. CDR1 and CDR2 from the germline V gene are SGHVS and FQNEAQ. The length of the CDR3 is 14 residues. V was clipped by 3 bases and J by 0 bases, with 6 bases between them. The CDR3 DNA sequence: TGTGCCAGCAGCTTTCAGCATAGCAATCAGCCCCAGCATTTT. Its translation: CASSFQHSNQPQHF. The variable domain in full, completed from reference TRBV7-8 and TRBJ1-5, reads GAGVSQSPRYKVAKRGQDVALRCDPISGHVSLFWYQQALGQGPEFLTYFQNEAQLDKSGLPSDRFFAERPEGSVSTLKIQRTQQEDSAVYLCASSFQHSNQPQHFGDGTRLSIL.

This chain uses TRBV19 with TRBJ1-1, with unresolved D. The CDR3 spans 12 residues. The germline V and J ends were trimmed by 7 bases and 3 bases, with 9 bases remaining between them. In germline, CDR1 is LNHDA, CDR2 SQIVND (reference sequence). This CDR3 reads CASKDQDTEAFF. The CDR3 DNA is TGTGCCAGTAAAGACCAAGACACTGAAGCTTTCTTT.

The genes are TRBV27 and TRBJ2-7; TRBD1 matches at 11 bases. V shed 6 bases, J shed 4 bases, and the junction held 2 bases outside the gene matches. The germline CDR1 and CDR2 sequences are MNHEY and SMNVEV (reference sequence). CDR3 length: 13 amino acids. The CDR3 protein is CASRGTGGYEQYF. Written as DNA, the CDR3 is TGTGCCAGCAGGGGGACAGGGGGTTACGAGCAGTACTTC.

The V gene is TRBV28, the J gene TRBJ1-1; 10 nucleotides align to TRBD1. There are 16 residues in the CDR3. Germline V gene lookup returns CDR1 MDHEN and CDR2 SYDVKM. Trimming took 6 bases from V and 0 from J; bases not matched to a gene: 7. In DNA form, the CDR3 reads TGTGCCAGCAGCCGGGACAGGGGAGGGTTGAACACTGAAGCTTTCTTT. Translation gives CASSRDRGGLNTEAFF.

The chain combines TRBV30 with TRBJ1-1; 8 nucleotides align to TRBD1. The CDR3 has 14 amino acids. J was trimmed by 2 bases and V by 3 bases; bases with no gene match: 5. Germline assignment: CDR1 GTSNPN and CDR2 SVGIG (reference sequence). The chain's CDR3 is CAWRMTGANTEAFF. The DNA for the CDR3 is TGTGCCTGGAGGATGACAGGGGCAAACACTGAAGCTTTCTTT. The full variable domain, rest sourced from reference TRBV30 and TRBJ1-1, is SQTIHQWPATLVQPVGSPLSLECTVEGTSNPNLYWYRQAAGRGLQLLFYSVGIGQISSEVPQNLSASRPQDRQFILSSKKLLLSDSGFYLCAWRMTGANTEAFFGQGTRLTVV.

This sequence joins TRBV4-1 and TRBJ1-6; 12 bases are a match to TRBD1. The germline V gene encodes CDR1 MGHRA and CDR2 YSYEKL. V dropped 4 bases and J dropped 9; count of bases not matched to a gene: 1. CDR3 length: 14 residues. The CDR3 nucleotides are TGCGCCAGCAGCCCGGGACAGGGGGCTTCACCCCTCCACTTT. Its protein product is CASSPGQGASPLHF.

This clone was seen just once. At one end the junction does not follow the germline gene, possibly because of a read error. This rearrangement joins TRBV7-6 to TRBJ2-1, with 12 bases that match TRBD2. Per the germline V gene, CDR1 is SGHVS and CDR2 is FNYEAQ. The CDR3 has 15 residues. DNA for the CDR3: TGTGCCAGCAGCCTAGCGGGGGGGCCTCGCAATGAGCAGTTCTTC. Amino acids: CASSLAGGPRNEQFF. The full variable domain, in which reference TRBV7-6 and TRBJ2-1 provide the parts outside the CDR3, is GAGVSQSPRYKVTKRGQDVALRCDPISGHVSLYWYRQALGQGPEFLTYFNYEAQQDKSGLPNDRFSAERPEGSISTLTIQRTEQRDSAMYRCASSLAGGPRNEQFFGPGTRLTVL.

This chain's CDR3 is CASSYEGNTIYF. As DNA, the CDR3 is TGTGCCAGCAGCTACGAGGGAAACACCATATATTTT. The chain joins TRBV11-3 to TRBJ1-3; D is uncertain. Looked up from germline, CDR1 is SGHNT and CDR2 is YENEEA. The CDR3 totals 12 residues. V lost 4 bases and J 4 bases, leaving 5 bases between the germline ends.

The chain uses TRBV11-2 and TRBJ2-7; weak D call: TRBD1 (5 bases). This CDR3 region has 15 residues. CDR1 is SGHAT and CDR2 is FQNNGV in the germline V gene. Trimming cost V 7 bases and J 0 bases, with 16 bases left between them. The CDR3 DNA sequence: TGTGCCAGCACCAAGGGGTTCCTCTTCTCCTACGAGCAGTACTTC. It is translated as CASTKGFLFSYEQYF.

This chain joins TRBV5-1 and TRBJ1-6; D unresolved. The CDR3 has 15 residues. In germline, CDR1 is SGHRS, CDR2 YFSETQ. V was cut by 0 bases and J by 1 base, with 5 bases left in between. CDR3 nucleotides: TGCGCCAGCAGCTTGGGAGGGTCCTATAATTCACCCCTCCACTTT. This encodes CASSLGGSYNSPLHF.

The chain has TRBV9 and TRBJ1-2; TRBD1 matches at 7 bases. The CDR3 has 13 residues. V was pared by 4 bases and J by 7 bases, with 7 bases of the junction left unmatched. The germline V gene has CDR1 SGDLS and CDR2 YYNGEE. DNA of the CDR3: TGTGCCAGCAGCAAAACACAGGGGTCTGGCTACACCTTC. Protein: CASSKTQGSGYTF. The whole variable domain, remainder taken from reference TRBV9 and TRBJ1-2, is DSGVTQTPKHLITATGQRVTLRCSPRSGDLSVYWYQQSLDQGLQFLIQYYNGEERAKGNILERFSAQQFPDLHSELNLSSLELGDSALYFCASSKTQGSGYTFGSGTRLTVV.

The DNA of the CDR3 is TGTGCCAGCAGTTTAGACAGAAACCTACATAACTATGGCTACACCTTC. This encodes CASSLDRNLHNYGYTF. The rearrangement uses TRBV28 and TRBJ1-2, with D possibly being TRBD1 (5 bases). This CDR3 region has 16 residues. The V and J ends lost 2 bases and 1 base respectively, with 14 bases between them. Germline lookup yields CDR1 MDHEN and CDR2 SYDVKM.

The CDR3 sequence is CAISERGTEAFF. CDR3 DNA: TGTGCCATCAGTGAGCGGGGGACTGAAGCTTTCTTT. The genes are TRBV10-3 and TRBJ1-1, with a tentative D call TRBD1 (5 bases). Per germline, CDR1 ENHRY and CDR2 SYGVKD. This CDR3 contains 12 residues. The germline V and J ends were trimmed by 2 bases and 5 bases, with 6 bases remaining between them.

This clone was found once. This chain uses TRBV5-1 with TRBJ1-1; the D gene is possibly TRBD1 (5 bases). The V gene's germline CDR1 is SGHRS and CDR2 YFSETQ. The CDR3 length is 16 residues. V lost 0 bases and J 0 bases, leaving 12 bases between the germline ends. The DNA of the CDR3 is TGCGCCAGCAGCTTGGAATTGGGACGGATGAACACTGAAGCTTTCTTT. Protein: CASSLELGRMNTEAFF.

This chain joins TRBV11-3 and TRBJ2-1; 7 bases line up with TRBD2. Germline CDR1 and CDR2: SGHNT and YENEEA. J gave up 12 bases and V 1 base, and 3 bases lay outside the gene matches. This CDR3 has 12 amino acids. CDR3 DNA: TGTGCCAGCAGCTTAGTCGCTAGCGGGCAGTTCTTC. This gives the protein CASSLVASGQFF.